This TCR beta chain is from a study of T cell changes during pregnancy in multiple sclerosis. Sequenced by immunoSEQ multiplex PCR; TCRdb stores in-frame clones only, minus some. The sample has some 21,000 clones, 80% to 90% seen once. This CDR3 spans 15 amino acids. Germline V gene sequence: CDR1 MNHEY, CDR2 SVGAGI. V lost 4 bases to trimming and J lost 1 base; unmatched junction nucleotides: 5. This specimen consisted of CD8+ T cells from peripheral blood mononuclear cells, obtained in the second trimester of pregnancy. The TCR sequence derives from a female donor in good health, enrolled as a control in a pregnancy study. The chain carries TRBV6-5 and TRBJ2-3, with 7 bases aligning to TRBD2. This CDR3 is CASSWGGRRTDTQYF. The CDR3, as DNA: TGTGCCAGCAGTTGGGGGGGGAGACGCACAGATACGCAGTATTTT.